The sequence of this T cell receptor beta chain was determined in a study of cytomegalovirus exposure and HLA in healthy donors. Study results and caveats: A few of the chains that were CMV-associated were confirmed in vitro to be specific for CMV antigens.

V was cut by 3 bases and J by 6 bases, with 11 bases left in between. Per the germline V gene, CDR1 is MGHRA and CDR2 is YSYEKL. The CDR3 is 14 residues long. Regarding donors, all were healthy bone marrow donors. The PCR used 60 Vbeta and 13 Jbeta primers. Assay: immunoSEQ multiplex PCR; the TCRdb copy retains only in-frame clones and omits some. The profile covers about 62,000 clones, with around 87% appearing a single time and roughly 1.4% taken by the ten largest. Remarks on this clone: Its antigen is still unknown.

The genes are TRBV4-1 and TRBJ2-2, with a weak D call TRBD2 (5 bases). The receptor was derived from a man younger than 30 in good health and CMV-seronegative. Sample: PBMCs. The CDR3 here is CASSQTPGAGELFF. CDR3 nucleotides: TGCGCCAGCAGCCAGACTCCCGGGGCCGGGGAGCTGTTTTTT.